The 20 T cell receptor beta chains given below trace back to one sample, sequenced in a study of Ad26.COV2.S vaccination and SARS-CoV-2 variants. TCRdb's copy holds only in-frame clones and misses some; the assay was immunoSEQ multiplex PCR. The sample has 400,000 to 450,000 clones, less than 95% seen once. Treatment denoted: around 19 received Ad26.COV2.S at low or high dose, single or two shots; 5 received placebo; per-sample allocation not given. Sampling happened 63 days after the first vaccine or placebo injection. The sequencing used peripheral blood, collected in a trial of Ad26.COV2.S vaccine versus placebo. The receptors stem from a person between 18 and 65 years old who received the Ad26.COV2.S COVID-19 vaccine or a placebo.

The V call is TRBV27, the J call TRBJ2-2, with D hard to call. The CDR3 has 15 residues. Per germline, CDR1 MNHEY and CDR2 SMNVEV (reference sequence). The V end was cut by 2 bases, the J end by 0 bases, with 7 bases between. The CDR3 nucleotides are TGTGCCAGCAGTTTAGGACGGTCGAACACCGGGGAGCTGTTTTTT. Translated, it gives CASSLGRSNTGELFF.

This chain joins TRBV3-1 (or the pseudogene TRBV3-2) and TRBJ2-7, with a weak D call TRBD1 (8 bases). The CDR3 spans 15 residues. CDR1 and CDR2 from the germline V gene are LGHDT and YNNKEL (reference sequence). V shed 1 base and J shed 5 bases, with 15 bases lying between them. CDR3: CASSQGDRGGDEQYF. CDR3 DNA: TGTGCCAGCAGCCAAGGCGACAGGGGAGGGGACGAGCAGTACTTC.

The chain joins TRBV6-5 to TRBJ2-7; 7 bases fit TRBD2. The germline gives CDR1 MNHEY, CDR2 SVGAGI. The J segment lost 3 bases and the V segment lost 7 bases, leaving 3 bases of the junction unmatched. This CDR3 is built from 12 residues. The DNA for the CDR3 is TGTGCCAGCATGGCTAGCGGCTACGAGCAGTACTTC. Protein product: CASMASGYEQYF.

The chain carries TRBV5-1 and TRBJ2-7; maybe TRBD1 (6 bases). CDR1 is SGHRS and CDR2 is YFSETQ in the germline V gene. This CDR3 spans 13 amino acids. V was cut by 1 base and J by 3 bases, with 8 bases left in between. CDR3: CASSLSGVYEQYF. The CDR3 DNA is TGCGCCAGCAGCTTGTCAGGGGTCTACGAGCAGTACTTC.

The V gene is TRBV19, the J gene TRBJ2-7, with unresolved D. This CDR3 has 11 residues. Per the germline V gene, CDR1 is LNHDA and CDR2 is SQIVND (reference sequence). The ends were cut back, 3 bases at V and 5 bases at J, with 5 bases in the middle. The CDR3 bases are TGTGCCAGTAGTATTATGGACGAGCAGTACTTC. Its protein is CASSIMDEQYF.

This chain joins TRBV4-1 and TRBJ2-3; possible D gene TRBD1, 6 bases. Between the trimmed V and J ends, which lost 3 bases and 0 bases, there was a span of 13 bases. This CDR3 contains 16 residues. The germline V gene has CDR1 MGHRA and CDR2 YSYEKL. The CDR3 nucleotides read TGCGCCAGCAGCCACCTGACAGGCCCTAGCACAGATACGCAGTATTTT. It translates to CASSHLTGPSTDTQYF.

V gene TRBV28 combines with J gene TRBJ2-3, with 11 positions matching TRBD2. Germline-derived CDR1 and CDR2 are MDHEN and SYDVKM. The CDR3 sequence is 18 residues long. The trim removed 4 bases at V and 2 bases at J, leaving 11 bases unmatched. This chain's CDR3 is CASSWGGTSGISTDTQYF. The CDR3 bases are TGTGCCAGCAGTTGGGGGGGGACTAGCGGTATTTCCACAGATACGCAGTATTTT.

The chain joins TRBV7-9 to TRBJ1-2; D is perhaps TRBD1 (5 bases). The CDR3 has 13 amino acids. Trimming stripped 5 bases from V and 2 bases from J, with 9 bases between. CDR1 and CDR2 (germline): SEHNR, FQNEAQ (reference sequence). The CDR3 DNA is TGTGCCAGCAGCCGGGACGGGAACTATGGCTACACCTTC. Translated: CASSRDGNYGYTF.

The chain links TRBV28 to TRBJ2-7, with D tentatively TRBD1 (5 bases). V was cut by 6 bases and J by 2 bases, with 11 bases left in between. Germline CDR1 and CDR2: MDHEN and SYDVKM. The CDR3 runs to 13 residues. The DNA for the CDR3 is TGTGCCAGCAGGCGGACAAGCGCCTACGAGCAGTACTTC. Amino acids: CASRRTSAYEQYF.

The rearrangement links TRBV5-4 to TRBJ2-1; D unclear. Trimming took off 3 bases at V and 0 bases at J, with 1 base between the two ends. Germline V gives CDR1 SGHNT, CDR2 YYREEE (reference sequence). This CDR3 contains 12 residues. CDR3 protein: CASSYSYNEQFF. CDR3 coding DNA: TGTGCCAGCAGCTACTCCTACAATGAGCAGTTCTTC.

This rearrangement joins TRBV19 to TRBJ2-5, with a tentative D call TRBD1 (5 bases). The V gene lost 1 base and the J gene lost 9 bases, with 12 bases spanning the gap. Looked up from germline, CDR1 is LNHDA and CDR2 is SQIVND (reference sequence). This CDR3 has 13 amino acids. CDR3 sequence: CASSIGQGTAQYF. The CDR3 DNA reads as TGTGCCAGTAGTATAGGGCAGGGTACGGCCCAGTACTTC.

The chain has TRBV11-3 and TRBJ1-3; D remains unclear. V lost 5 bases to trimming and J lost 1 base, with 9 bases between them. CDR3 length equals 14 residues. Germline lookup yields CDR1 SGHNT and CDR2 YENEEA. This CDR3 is CASSPTSSGNTIYF. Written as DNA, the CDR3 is TGTGCCAGCAGCCCGACATCGTCTGGAAACACCATATATTTT. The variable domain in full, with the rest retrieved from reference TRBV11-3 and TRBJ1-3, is EAGVVQSPRYKIIEKKQPVAFWCNPISGHNTLYWYLQNLGQGPELLIRYENEEAVDDSQLPKDRFSAERLKGVDSTLKIQPAELGDSAVYLCASSPTSSGNTIYFGEGSWLTVV.

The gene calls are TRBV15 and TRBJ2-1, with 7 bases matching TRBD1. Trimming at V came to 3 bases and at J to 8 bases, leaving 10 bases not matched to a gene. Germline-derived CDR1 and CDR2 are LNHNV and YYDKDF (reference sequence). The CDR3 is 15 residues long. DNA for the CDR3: TGTGCCACCAGCAGGAGGGGCAAAGGGGGCGATGAGCAGTTCTTC. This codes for CATSRRGKGGDEQFF.

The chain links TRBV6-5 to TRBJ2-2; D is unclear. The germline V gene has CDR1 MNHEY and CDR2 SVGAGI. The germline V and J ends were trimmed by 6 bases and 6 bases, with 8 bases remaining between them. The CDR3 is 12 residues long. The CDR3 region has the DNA TGTGCCAGCAGCCGTAGCCCCGGGGAGCTGTTTTTT. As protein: CASSRSPGELFF.

CDR3 in amino acids: CASSPGTGVSQPQHF. In DNA, the CDR3 is TGTGCCAGCAGCCCCGGGACAGGGGTTAGTCAGCCCCAGCATTTT. The chain couples TRBV2 to TRBJ1-5; 10 positions agree with TRBD1. Germline CDR1 is SNHLY and CDR2 is FYNNEI. V lost 6 bases to trimming and J lost 6 bases; unmatched junction nucleotides: 8. This CDR3 contains 15 residues. The whole variable domain, filled in from reference TRBV2 and TRBJ1-5, reads EPEVTQTPSHQVTQMGQEVILRCVPISNHLYFYWYRQILGQKVEFLVSFYNNEISEKSEIFDDQFSVERPDGSNFTLKIRSTKLEDSAMYFCASSPGTGVSQPQHFGDGTRLSIL.

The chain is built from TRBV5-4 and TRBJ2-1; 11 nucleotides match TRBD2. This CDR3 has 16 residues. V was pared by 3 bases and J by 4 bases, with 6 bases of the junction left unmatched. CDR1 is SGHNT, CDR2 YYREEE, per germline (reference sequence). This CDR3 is CASSSQGTSGYNEQFF. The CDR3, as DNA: TGTGCCAGCAGCTCCCAGGGGACTAGCGGTTACAATGAGCAGTTCTTC.

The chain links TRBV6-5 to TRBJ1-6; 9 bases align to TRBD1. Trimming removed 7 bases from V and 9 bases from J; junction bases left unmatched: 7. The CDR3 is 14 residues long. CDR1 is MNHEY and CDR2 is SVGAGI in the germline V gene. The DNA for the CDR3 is TGTGCCAGCAAAAAACAGGGGGCGACTTCACCCCTCCACTTT. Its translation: CASKKQGATSPLHF.

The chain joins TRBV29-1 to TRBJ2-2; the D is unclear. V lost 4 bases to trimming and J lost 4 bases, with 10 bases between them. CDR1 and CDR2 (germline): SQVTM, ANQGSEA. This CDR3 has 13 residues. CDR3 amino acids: CSVGTVLTGELFF. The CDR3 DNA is TGCAGCGTTGGAACAGTTCTCACCGGGGAGCTGTTTTTT.

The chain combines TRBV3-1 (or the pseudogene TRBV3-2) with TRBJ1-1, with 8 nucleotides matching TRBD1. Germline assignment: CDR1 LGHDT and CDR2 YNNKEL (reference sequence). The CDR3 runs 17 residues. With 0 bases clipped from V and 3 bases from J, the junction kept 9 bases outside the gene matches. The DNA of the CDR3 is TGTGCCAGCAGCCAAGATGGCCGGACAGGGAACGACACTGAAGCTTTCTTT. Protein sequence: CASSQDGRTGNDTEAFF.

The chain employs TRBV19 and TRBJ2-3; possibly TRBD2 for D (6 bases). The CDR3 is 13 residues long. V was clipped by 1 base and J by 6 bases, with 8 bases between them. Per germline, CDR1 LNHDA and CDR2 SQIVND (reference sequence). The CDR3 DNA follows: TGTGCCAGTAGTATAGGTCGGGGGGATACGCAGTATTTT. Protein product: CASSIGRGDTQYF.